The rows below give T cell receptor beta chains drawn from one sample of a study of cytomegalovirus exposure and HLA in healthy donors. Generated by immunoSEQ multiplex PCR, the TCRdb table keeps only in-frame clones and is missing some. The sample contains approximately 210,000 clones, 85% to 90% of which appear only once. Sequencing used PBMCs. Receptors were obtained from a woman aged 18-35 years in good health and CMV-seronegative. CDR3s include the opening cysteine and the closing phenylalanine or tryptophan. The order of the fields is D gene, V gene, clone size, J gene, CDR3 length, CDR3 protein, CDR3 DNA. The D gene is left open where the match is weak. For some rows the clone size is stated as once, few or many, or as a class when expanded; others skip it.

>-|TRBV15|once|TRBJ2-5|16
CATSRPKGGAQETQYF
TGTGCCACCAGCAGGCCTAAAGGGGGGGCACAAGAGACCCAGTACTTC
>-|TRBV11-2|-|TRBJ2-1|14
CASSLAASYNEQFF
TGTGCCAGCAGCTTAGCAGCGTCCTACAATGAGCAGTTCTTC
>TRBD1|TRBV14|-|TRBJ2-1|15
CASSRTPDRENEQFF
TGTGCCAGCAGCCGAACCCCTGACAGGGAAAATGAGCAGTTCTTC
>-|TRBV6-5|-|TRBJ2-3|13
CAYKTHSTDTQYF
TGTGCCTATAAGACTCACAGCACAGATACGCAGTATTTT
>TRBD1|TRBV19|-|TRBJ1-2|14
CASSADRGYYGYTF
TGTGCCAGTAGTGCCGACAGGGGATACTATGGCTACACCTTC
>-|TRBV19|-|TRBJ1-4|14
CASSISGSIEKLFF
TGTGCCAGTAGTATCTCGGGGAGTATTGAAAAACTGTTTTTT
>-|TRBV10-2|-|TRBJ2-6|16
CASLDLRDGGANVLTF
TGCGCCAGCCTTGACTTGAGGGATGGTGGGGCCAACGTCCTGACTTTC
>-|TRBV6-4|-|TRBJ1-1|13
CASSREEGTEAFF
TGTGCCAGCAGCCGAGAGGAGGGCACTGAAGCTTTCTTT
>TRBD2|TRBV7-7|-|TRBJ2-3|19
CASSPGLAGGPGYSDTQYF
TGTGCTAGCAGCCCGGGACTAGCGGGGGGGCCTGGGTATTCAGATACGCAGTATTTT
>-|TRBV7-9|-|TRBJ2-3|16
CASSLRGQGGGDTQYF
TGTGCCAGCAGCCTCCGAGGACAGGGAGGGGGTGATACGCAGTATTTT
>-|TRBV2|-|TRBJ1-5|12
CASSDTSQPQHF
TGTGCCAGCAGCGACACGAGCCAGCCCCAGCATTTT
>TRBD1|TRBV5-1|-|TRBJ1-1|14
CASSAGQANTEAFF
TGCGCCAGCAGCGCGGGACAGGCGAACACTGAAGCTTTCTTT
>-|TRBV27|-|TRBJ1-5|16
CASSTRSGLGNQPQHF
TGTGCCAGCAGTACCCGATCGGGTTTGGGCAATCAGCCCCAGCATTTT
>-|TRBV7-2|-|TRBJ2-5|13
CASSRAGLGTQYF
TGTGCCAGCAGCCGGGCGGGGCTGGGGACCCAGTACTTC
>TRBD2|TRBV6-4|-|TRBJ2-2|14
CASSEAGGTGELFF
TGTGCCAGCAGTGAGGCGGGAGGCACCGGGGAGCTGTTTTTT
>-|TRBV5-5|-|TRBJ2-7|14
CASSLDTSSYEQYF
TGTGCCAGCAGCTTGGACACCTCCTCCTACGAGCAGTACTTC
>-|TRBV4-1|few|TRBJ1-2|16
CASSQDRGGANYGYTF
TGCGCCAGCAGCCAAGACAGAGGGGGTGCTAACTATGGCTACACCTTC
>-|TRBV11-3|-|TRBJ2-2|14
CASSYYPGTGELFF
TGTGCCAGCAGCTACTACCCGGGAACCGGGGAGCTGTTTTTT
>TRBD1|TRBV19|-|TRBJ1-1|15
CASRPDRVMNTEAFF
TGTGCCAGTAGGCCGGACAGGGTAATGAACACTGAAGCTTTCTTT
>-|TRBV27|-|TRBJ2-3|14
CASSFGTSTDTQYF
TGTGCCAGCAGTTTTGGGACAAGCACAGATACGCAGTATTTT
>TRBD2|TRBV5-6|-|TRBJ2-1|14
CASTPGGDRDEQFF
TGTGCCAGCACCCCTGGGGGGGATCGTGATGAGCAGTTCTTC
>-|TRBV9|-|TRBJ1-2|16
CASSVGGGRANYGYTF
TGTGCCAGCAGCGTAGGGGGGGGCCGAGCTAACTATGGCTACACCTTC
>TRBD1|TRBV6-1|once|TRBJ1-4|15
CASSEAGRGHEKLFF
TGTGCCAGCAGTGAAGCGGGCAGGGGGCATGAAAAACTGTTTTTT
>-|TRBV7-9|-|TRBJ2-1|17
CASSFAGGPRRVNEQFF
TGTGCCAGCAGCTTTGCCGGGGGGCCCCGCCGAGTGAATGAGCAGTTCTTC
>-|TRBV6-6|few|TRBJ1-5|14
CASREAVANQPQHF
TGTGCCAGCAGGGAGGCGGTGGCAAATCAGCCCCAGCATTTT
>-|TRBV7-9|-|TRBJ1-1|14
CASLDSGRGTEAFF
TGTGCCAGTCTTGACAGTGGTCGCGGCACTGAAGCTTTCTTT
>TRBD2|TRBV13|once|TRBJ2-7|18
CASSSQSMIAGLSYEQYF
TGTGCCAGCAGCTCCCAATCCATGATAGCGGGCCTCTCCTACGAGCAGTACTTC
>TRBD1|TRBV2|-|TRBJ2-7|14
CASLPGQGAYEQYF
TGTGCCAGCCTCCCCGGTCAGGGGGCCTACGAGCAGTACTTC
>-|TRBV6-5|once|TRBJ1-2|14
CASRVPGSNYGYTF
TGTGCCAGCAGAGTGCCAGGCTCAAACTATGGCTACACCTTC
>TRBD1|TRBV4-1|once|TRBJ2-7|16
CASSQREGDSRYEQYF
TGCGCCAGCAGCCAACGAGAAGGGGACAGTAGATACGAGCAGTACTTC
>-|TRBV11-2|-|TRBJ1-2|13
CASSLRQDGGYTF
TGTGCCAGCAGCTTAAGACAGGACGGTGGCTACACCTTC
>-|TRBV18|-|TRBJ1-1|20
CASSPYRLEGLVRANTEAFF
TGTGCCAGCTCACCATACCGCTTGGAGGGGCTCGTGCGTGCGAACACTGAAGCTTTCTTT
>TRBD1|TRBV9|-|TRBJ2-1|16
CASSVGTSLQGGEQFF
TGTGCCAGCAGCGTAGGGACCTCCTTACAGGGGGGAGAGCAGTTCTTC
>-|TRBV7-9|once|TRBJ2-1|12
CASSLDGRGKFF
TGTGCCAGCAGCTTAGACGGGAGAGGCAAGTTCTTC
>TRBD2|TRBV27|-|TRBJ2-7|15
CASSNTLAGEGEQYF
TGTGCCAGCAGCAACACTCTAGCGGGAGAGGGGGAGCAGTACTTC
>TRBD2|TRBV4-3|-|TRBJ2-5|15
CASSQEGREEETQYF
TGCGCCAGCAGCCAAGAAGGGCGGGAGGAGGAGACCCAGTACTTC
>-|TRBV10-3|-|TRBJ1-6|15
CAISESGTYNSPLHF
TGTGCCATCAGTGAGTCCGGGACCTATAATTCACCCCTCCACTTT
>-|TRBV13|-|TRBJ2-3|14
CASSPSTSTDTQYF
TGTGCCAGCAGCCCTTCCACTAGCACAGATACGCAGTATTTT
>TRBD1|TRBV5-6|-|TRBJ2-6|18
CASSFLGQGAPGANVLTF
TGTGCCAGCAGCTTTCTGGGACAGGGGGCGCCTGGGGCCAACGTCCTGACTTTC
>-|TRBV29-1|-|TRBJ1-5|13
CSVAPGPNQPQHF
TGCAGCGTTGCTCCAGGGCCCAATCAGCCCCAGCATTTT
>TRBD1|TRBV4-2|-|TRBJ1-2|14
CASSPGDRTYGYTF
TGTGCCAGCAGCCCGGGGGACAGGACCTATGGCTACACCTTC
>-|TRBV11-2|-|TRBJ2-7|15
CASSLRRARTGEQYF
TGTGCCAGCAGCTTACGGAGGGCCCGGACGGGGGAGCAGTACTTC
>-|TRBV30|few|TRBJ1-5|15
CAWTSQRGFNQPQHF
TGTGCCTGGACTTCCCAACGGGGATTCAATCAGCCCCAGCATTTT
>-|TRBV27|-|TRBJ2-7|15
CASSLSGTAPYEQYF
TGTGCCAGCAGTTTATCTGGAACAGCCCCCTACGAGCAGTACTTC
>TRBD2|TRBV5-1|-|TRBJ2-1|17
CASSFSSGGRADNEQFF
TGCGCCAGCAGCTTCTCTAGCGGGGGGCGAGCCGACAATGAGCAGTTCTTC
>-|TRBV28|-|TRBJ1-2|15
CASSLFDRPGGGYTF
TGTGCCAGCAGTTTATTCGACAGGCCGGGCGGGGGCTACACCTTC
>TRBD2|TRBV7-6|-|TRBJ2-1|16
CASSLNAGGPYNEQFF
TGTGCTAGCAGCTTGAATGCGGGGGGGCCTTACAATGAGCAGTTCTTC
>-|TRBV7-9|-|TRBJ1-5|17
CASSLAAGSYSNQPQHF
TGTGCCAGCAGCTTAGCCGCAGGGTCCTATAGCAATCAGCCCCAGCATTTT
>-|TRBV5-4|-|TRBJ1-2|14
CASSPGGWGLGYTF
TGTGCCAGCAGCCCGGGGGGGTGGGGGCTGGGCTACACCTTC
>-|TRBV4-1|once|TRBJ1-1|18
CASSHPSGYGGGDTEAFF
TGCGCCAGCAGCCACCCCTCCGGGTATGGGGGCGGCGACACTGAAGCTTTCTTT
>TRBD1|TRBV6-1|few|TRBJ2-5|15
CASSEAGQAQETQYF
TGTGCCAGCAGTGAAGCGGGACAGGCTCAAGAGACCCAGTACTTC
>-|TRBV7-9|-|TRBJ1-5|15
CASSLGAVSGQPQHF
TGTGCCAGCAGCCTAGGGGCCGTGAGTGGTCAGCCCCAGCATTTT